This record concerns one T cell receptor (beta chain) sequence. Its antigen is unknown. This entry belongs to a study of CXCR3-negative and CXCR3-positive naive CD8 T cells. Overall study context: Cumulative TRB read yield was some 140 million, averaging about 1.5 +/- 0.3 million per library.

Every CD8+ subset sample held around 300,000 flow-sorted cells, done in triplicate. CD45RO-CCR7+CD27+CD95- characterized naive CD8+ T cells. The TRB libraries of cDNA were built by UMI-labeled 5' RACE. TCRdb reprocessed the 5' RACE reads and reports one entry per CDR3 protein, with no DNA. This sample contains 100,000 to 150,000 distinct CDR3 sequences. Findings and limits, study-wide: Each naive subset displayed comparably high diversity, whereas memory CD8+ cells displayed much lower diversity.

This CDR3 is built from 14 residues. The sequence came from a human donor in good health. Some clones in this sample may be carry-over from other donors' samples. The sample was naive CXCR3- CD8+ T cells from blood. Described subset: CD45RO-CCR7+CD27+CD95- naive CD8+ T cells lacking CXCR3 (TNR3-). This rearrangement joins TRBV12-3 or TRBV12-4 to TRBJ2-3. The CDR3 is CASSLVVSTDTQYF.